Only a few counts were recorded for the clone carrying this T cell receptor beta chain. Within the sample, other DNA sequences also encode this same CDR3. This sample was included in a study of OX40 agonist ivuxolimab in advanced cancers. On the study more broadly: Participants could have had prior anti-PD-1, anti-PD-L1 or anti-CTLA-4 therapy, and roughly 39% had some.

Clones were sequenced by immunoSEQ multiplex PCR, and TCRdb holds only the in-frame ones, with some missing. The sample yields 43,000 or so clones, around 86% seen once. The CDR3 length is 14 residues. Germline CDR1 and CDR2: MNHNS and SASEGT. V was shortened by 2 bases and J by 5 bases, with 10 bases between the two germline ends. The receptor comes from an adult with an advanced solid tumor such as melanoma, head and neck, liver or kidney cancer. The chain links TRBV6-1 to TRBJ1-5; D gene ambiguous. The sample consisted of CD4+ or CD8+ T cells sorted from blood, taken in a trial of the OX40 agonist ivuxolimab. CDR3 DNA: TGTGCCAGCAGTGAAAGTGGGCCCTATCAGCCCCAGCATTTT. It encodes CASSESGPYQPQHF.